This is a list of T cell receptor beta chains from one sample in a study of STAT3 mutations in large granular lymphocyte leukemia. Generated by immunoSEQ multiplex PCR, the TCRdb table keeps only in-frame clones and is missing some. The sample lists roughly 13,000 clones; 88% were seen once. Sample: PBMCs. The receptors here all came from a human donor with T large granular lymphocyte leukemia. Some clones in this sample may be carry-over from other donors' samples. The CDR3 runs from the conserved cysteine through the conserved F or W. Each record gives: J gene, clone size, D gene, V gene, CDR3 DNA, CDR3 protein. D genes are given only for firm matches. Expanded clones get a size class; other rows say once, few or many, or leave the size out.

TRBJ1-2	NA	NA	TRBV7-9	TGTGCCAGCAGCTTCATAACAGGGAACTATGGCTACACCTTC	CASSFITGNYGYTF
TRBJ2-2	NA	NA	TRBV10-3	TGTGCCATCAGTGACGTCGGCGGCACCGGGGAGCTGTTTTTT	CAISDVGGTGELFF
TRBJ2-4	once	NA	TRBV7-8	TGTGCCAGCAGTTACACCCCTCTAGACAGAACCAAAAACATTCAGTACTTC	CASSYTPLDRTKNIQYF
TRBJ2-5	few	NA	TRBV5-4	TGTGCCAGCAGCGTTCGGGAGAGGGAGCCAGAGACCCAGTACTTC	CASSVREREPETQYF
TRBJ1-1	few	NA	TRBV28	TGTGCCAGCAGCCCCGGGACGATAGACACTGAAGCTTTCTTT	CASSPGTIDTEAFF
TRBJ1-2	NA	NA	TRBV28	TGTGCCAGCAGTGCAACCGGGACCCACTATGGCTACACCTTC	CASSATGTHYGYTF
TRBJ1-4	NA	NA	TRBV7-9	TGTGCCAGCAGCTTACGACAGCTTTTTGCAACTAATGAAAAACTGTTTTTT	CASSLRQLFATNEKLFF
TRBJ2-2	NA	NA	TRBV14	TGTGCCAGCAGCCAACAGGGTCCCGGGGCCGGGGAGCTGTTTTTT	CASSQQGPGAGELFF
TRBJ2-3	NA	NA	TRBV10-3	TGTGCCATCTCGGCAGGGGACCTCACAGATACGCAGTATTTT	CAISAGDLTDTQYF
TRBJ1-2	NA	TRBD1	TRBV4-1	TGCGCCAGCAGCCAACCGGGACAGCATTTTTATGGCTACACCTTC	CASSQPGQHFYGYTF
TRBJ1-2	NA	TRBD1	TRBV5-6	TGTGCCAGCAGCAGGGACAGGGACAACTATGGCTACACCTTC	CASSRDRDNYGYTF
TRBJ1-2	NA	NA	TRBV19	TGTGCCAGTAGTCCGGACGGGTCGATATATGGCTACACCTTC	CASSPDGSIYGYTF
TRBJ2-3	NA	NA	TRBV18	TGTGCCAGCTCACCCTTCTGGAGCGGGACAGATACGCAGTATTTT	CASSPFWSGTDTQYF
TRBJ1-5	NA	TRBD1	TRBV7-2	TGTGCCAGCAGCTCCGGACAGGGAATGGTGCCCCAGCATTTT	CASSSGQGMVPQHF
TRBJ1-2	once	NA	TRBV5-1	TGCGCCAGCAGCAAGACAGCGGATGGCTACACCTTC	CASSKTADGYTF
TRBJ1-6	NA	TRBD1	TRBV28	TGTGCCAGCAGTTTTGGTCGAAGGGGGCGGAATTCACCCCTCCACTTT	CASSFGRRGRNSPLHF
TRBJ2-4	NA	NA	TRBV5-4	TGTGCCAGCAGCTTGGTCGGCGGGATTCAGTACTTC	CASSLVGGIQYF
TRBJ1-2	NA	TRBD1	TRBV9	TGTGCCAGCAGCGTAGAGGGGGCCAGCTATGGCTACACCTTC	CASSVEGASYGYTF
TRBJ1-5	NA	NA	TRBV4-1	TGCGCCAGCAGCCCGGGGAGGGGCAGTATCAATCAGCCCCAGCATTTT	CASSPGRGSINQPQHF
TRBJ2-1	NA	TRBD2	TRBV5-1	TGCGCCAGCAGCCCCGGGACTAGCGGGATCCGCTCGGGCAAATACAATGAGCAGTTCTTC	CASSPGTSGIRSGKYNEQFF
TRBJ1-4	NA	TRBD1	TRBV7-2	TGTGCCAGCAGCGCTTGGACAGGGTCTAATGAAAAACTGTTTTTT	CASSAWTGSNEKLFF
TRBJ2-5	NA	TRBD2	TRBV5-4	TGTGCCAGCAGAGTCGAACTAGCGGGGAACCAAGAGACCCAGTACTTC	CASRVELAGNQETQYF
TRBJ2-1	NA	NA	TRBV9	TGTGCCAGCAGCCCCTCGACGGAGCAGCAGCAGTTCTTC	CASSPSTEQQQFF
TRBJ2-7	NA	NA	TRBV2	TGTGCCAGCAGTGGGGTAGGGAGTGGCGAGCAGTACTTC	CASSGVGSGEQYF
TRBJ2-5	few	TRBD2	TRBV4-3	TGCGCCAGCAGCCAAGGCAGCAGCGGGAGTTCGGAGACCCAGTACTTC	CASSQGSSGSSETQYF
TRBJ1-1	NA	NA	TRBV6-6	TGTGCCAGCAGCCCGAGAACTGAAGCTTTCTTT	CASSPRTEAFF
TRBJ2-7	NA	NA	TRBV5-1	TGCGCCAGCAGCTTGGTATCCGACTACGAGCAGTACTTC	CASSLVSDYEQYF
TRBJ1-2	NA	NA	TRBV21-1	TGTGCCAGCAGCAAAGCCGTAGACAGGGGACCGAACTATGGCTACACCTTC	CASSKAVDRGPNYGYTF
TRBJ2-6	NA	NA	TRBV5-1	TGCGCCAGCAGCTTGGCTGGGGCCAACGTCCTGACTTTC	CASSLAGANVLTF
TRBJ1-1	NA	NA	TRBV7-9	TGTGCCAGTTCACGGGGGGGACGGAACACTGAAGCTTTCTTT	CASSRGGRNTEAFF
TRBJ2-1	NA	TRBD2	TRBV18	TGTGCCAGCTCACCTCGTGGGACTAGCGGGGCCGGGGGGAATGAGCAGTTCTTC	CASSPRGTSGAGGNEQFF
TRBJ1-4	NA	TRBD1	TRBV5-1	TGCGCCAGCAGCTTGGCCCAGGGGGCGGGGGAAAAACTGTTTTTT	CASSLAQGAGEKLFF
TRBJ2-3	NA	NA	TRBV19	TGTGCCAGTAGTATAGGAGGCGGAGGAGGCACAGATACGCAGTATTTT	CASSIGGGGGTDTQYF
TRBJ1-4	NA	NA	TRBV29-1	TGCAGCGTTGGCCAGGGCGGTAATGAAAAACTGTTTTTT	CSVGQGGNEKLFF
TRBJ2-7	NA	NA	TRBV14	TGTGCCAGCAGCCGGTGGCCCAGGGACCCCTACGAGCAGTACTTC	CASSRWPRDPYEQYF
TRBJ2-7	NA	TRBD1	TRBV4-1	TGCGCCAGCAGCCAACGACAGGGGTACGAGCAGTACTTC	CASSQRQGYEQYF